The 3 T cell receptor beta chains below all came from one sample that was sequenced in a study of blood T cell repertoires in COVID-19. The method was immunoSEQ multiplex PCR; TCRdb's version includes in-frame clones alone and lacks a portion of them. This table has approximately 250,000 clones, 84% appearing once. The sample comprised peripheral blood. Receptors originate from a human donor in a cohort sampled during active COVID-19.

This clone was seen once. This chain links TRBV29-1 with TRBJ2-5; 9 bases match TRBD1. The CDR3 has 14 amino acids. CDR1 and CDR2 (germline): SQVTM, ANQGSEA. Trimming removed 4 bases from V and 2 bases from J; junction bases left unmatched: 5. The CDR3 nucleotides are TGCAGCGTTGTGGGACAGGGTATGCAAGAGACCCAGTACTTC. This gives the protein CSVVGQGMQETQYF.

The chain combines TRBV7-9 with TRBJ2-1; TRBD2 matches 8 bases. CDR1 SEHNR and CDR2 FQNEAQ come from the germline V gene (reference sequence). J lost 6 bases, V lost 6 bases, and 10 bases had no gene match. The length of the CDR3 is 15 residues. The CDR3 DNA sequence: TGTGCCAGCAGATCACTAGCGGCCGCGGGCAATGAGCAGTTCTTC. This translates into CASRSLAAAGNEQFF.

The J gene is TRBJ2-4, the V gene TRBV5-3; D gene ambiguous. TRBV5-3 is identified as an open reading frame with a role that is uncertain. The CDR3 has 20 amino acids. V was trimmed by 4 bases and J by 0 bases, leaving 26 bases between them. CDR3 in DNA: TGTGCCAGAAGCCCCCGGAGAGTTAGTCCCAGCCGGTTAGCCAAAAACATTCAGTACTTC. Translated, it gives CARSPRRVSPSRLAKNIQYF.